The 6 T cell receptor beta chains below were found in one sample sequenced in a study of blood T cell repertoires in COVID-19. Method: immunoSEQ multiplex PCR; TCRdb's copy keeps in-frame clones and lacks some. The data contain about 95,000 clones, roughly 90% of them singletons. The sequencing input was peripheral blood. The origin of the receptors is a man aged 50-60 years with COVID-19, enrolled during active disease.

The chain recombines TRBV5-4 with TRBJ1-3; D unresolved. This CDR3 has 14 amino acids. Germline V gives CDR1 SGHNT, CDR2 YYREEE (reference sequence). V was pared by 0 bases and J by 4 bases, with 8 bases between. CDR3 nucleotides: TGTGCCAGCAGCTTGGAGTTACGGGGAAACACCATATATTTT. As protein: CASSLELRGNTIYF. The full variable domain, its missing parts supplied by reference TRBV5-4 and TRBJ1-3, is ETGVTQSPTHLIKTRGQQVTLRCSSQSGHNTVSWYQQALGQGPQFIFQYYREEENGRGNFPPRFSGLQFPNYSSELNVNALELDDSALYLCASSLELRGNTIYFGEGSWLTVV.

This CDR3 reads CASSFQRGSGNTIYF. The CDR3 DNA sequence: TGTGCCAGCAGTTTCCAGCGCGGCTCTGGAAACACCATATATTTT. The J gene is TRBJ1-3, the V gene TRBV6-2 or TRBV6-3, with D unresolved. Trimming removed 4 bases at V and 0 bases at J, with 10 bases between. Looked up from germline, CDR1 is MNHEY and CDR2 is SVGEGT. The CDR3 has 15 residues.

This chain links TRBV2 with TRBJ2-1; TRBD2 is a possible D gene (6 bases). The germline V and J ends were trimmed by 6 bases and 4 bases, with 19 bases remaining between them. CDR1 and CDR2 (germline): SNHLY, FYNNEI. The CDR3 is 16 amino acids. The CDR3 loop reads CASSPNTGGAYNEQFF. CDR3 coding DNA: TGTGCCAGCAGCCCCAATACTGGCGGGGCGTACAATGAGCAGTTCTTC.

The rearrangement joins TRBV6-1 to TRBJ1-5; a weak D match, TRBD1 (5 bases). The germline V gene has CDR1 MNHNS and CDR2 SASEGT. The CDR3 spans 15 residues. The germline V and J ends were trimmed by 3 bases and 6 bases, with 15 bases remaining between them. The CDR3 loop reads CASSDFGGRGQPQHF. DNA for the CDR3: TGTGCCAGCAGTGATTTCGGGGGTCGGGGTCAGCCCCAGCATTTT.

The gene calls are TRBV5-6 and TRBJ1-2, with D perhaps matching TRBD1 (6 bases). V was trimmed by 3 bases and J by 7 bases, leaving 13 bases between them. Germline V gene lookup returns CDR1 SGHDT and CDR2 YYEEEE. The CDR3 is made up of 13 amino acids. CDR3 protein: CASSSTGSRGYTF. The CDR3 nucleotides are TGTGCCAGCAGCTCTACAGGGTCCCGTGGCTACACCTTC. Complete variable domain (other parts from reference TRBV5-6 and TRBJ1-2): DAGVTQSPTHLIKTRGQQVTLRCSPKSGHDTVSWYQQALGQGPQFIFQYYEEEERQRGNFPDRFSGHQFPNYSSELNVNALLLGDSALYLCASSSTGSRGYTFGSGTRLTVV.

This clone came up a few times. The rearrangement uses TRBV30 and TRBJ1-4; 7 bases match TRBD1. V lost 5 bases, J lost 6 bases, and 6 bases stayed unmatched. The length of the CDR3 is 13 residues. CDR1 and CDR2 from the germline V gene are GTSNPN and SVGIG (reference sequence). CDR3 loop: CAWATGNYEKLFF. The CDR3 DNA is TGTGCCTGGGCGACAGGGAACTATGAAAAACTGTTTTTT.